A single T cell receptor (beta chain) is shown here with its context. Antigen specificity is unknown. Samples with a second dose at about 4 or about 12 weeks were pooled together. Data came from immunoSEQ multiplex PCR; TCRdb stores just in-frame clones and leaves some out. The sample lists 100,000 to 120,000 clones; roughly 93% were seen once. This entry belongs to a study of T cell responses to AZD1222 COVID-19 vaccine. Study conclusions and caveats: Donors skewed white British and female; clonal diversity was possibly underestimated. Vaccine-associated CD4 TCRs ranged over spike, dominating at 160-218 and 743-854. Reportedly, close to half of spike-specific TCRs are directed against unmutated variant regions.

V was clipped by 5 bases and J by 10 bases, with 9 bases between them. The CDR3 has 12 residues. The V and J genes are TRBV12-3 or TRBV12-4 and TRBJ1-6; no firm D call. This sequence originates from an adult who received the AZD1222 COVID-19 vaccine. The sequencing here drew on peripheral blood, taken 28 days after the second AZD1222 dose. Here the CDR3 DNA reads TGTGCCAGCAGTATAGGGAACTCACCCCTCCACTTT. Translating gives CASSIGNSPLHF.